The rows below give T cell receptor beta chains drawn from one sample of a study of blood T cell repertoires in COVID-19. Profiling relied on immunoSEQ multiplex PCR, and the TCRdb table lists in-frame clones only, not all of them. Of 90,000 to 100,000 clones in the sample, about 88% were seen once. The sequencing sample was made of peripheral blood. The receptor source for this set is a woman aged 60-75 years with acute or convalescent COVID-19. Each CDR3 is given with its conserved first and last residue. The D gene is left open where the match is weak. Only part of the rows carry a size: once, few, many, or a class if the clone is expanded.

>NA|NA|TRBV28|TRBJ1-1|13
CASSFRRNTEAFF
TGTGCCAGCAGTTTTCGCAGGAACACTGAAGCTTTCTTT
>once|NA|TRBV28|TRBJ2-7|13
CASRLLQGGEQYF
TGTGCCAGCAGGCTACTCCAGGGTGGCGAGCAGTACTTC
>NA|NA|TRBV5-1|TRBJ2-7|13
CASSTTGSYEQYF
TGCGCCAGCAGCACGACTGGGTCCTACGAGCAGTACTTC
>NA|TRBD1|TRBV7-2|TRBJ2-2|16
CASSLSGTGGGGELFF
TGTGCCAGCAGTCTTTCCGGGACAGGGGGCGGCGGGGAGCTGTTTTTT
>NA|NA|TRBV15|TRBJ1-1|11
CATSNRGEAFF
TGTGCCACCAGCAACAGAGGGGAAGCTTTCTTT
>few|TRBD1|TRBV4-1|TRBJ1-2|16
CASSKGGEIMASGYTF
TGCGCCAGCAGCAAAGGGGGCGAAATTATGGCGTCCGGCTACACCTTC
>NA|TRBD2|TRBV7-2|TRBJ2-1|15
CASSLGGGSYNEQFF
TGTGCCAGCAGCTTGGGGGGGGGTTCCTACAATGAGCAGTTCTTC
>NA|NA|TRBV7-9|TRBJ1-2|15
CASSQLGVRNYGYTF
TGTGCCAGCAGCCAATTAGGGGTGAGGAACTATGGCTACACCTTC
>NA|NA|TRBV5-1|TRBJ1-5|13
CASSLSSNQPQHF
TGCGCCAGCAGCTTATCCAGTAATCAGCCCCAGCATTTT
>NA|NA|TRBV5-6|TRBJ1-6|15
CASSLRGTYNSPLHF
TGTGCCAGCAGCTTGAGGGGGACCTATAATTCACCCCTCCACTTT
>NA|NA|TRBV7-2|TRBJ1-5|16
CASSAWGGGQGQPQHF
TGTGCCAGCTCAGCTTGGGGAGGGGGTCAAGGTCAGCCCCAGCATTTT
>NA|NA|TRBV12-3/TRBV12-4|TRBJ1-1|11
CASSFDTEAFF
TGTGCCAGCAGTTTCGACACTGAAGCTTTCTTT
>NA|NA|TRBV6-5|TRBJ2-1|13
CASSYDFGSEQFF
TGTGCCAGCAGTTACGACTTTGGATCCGAGCAGTTCTTC
>NA|NA|TRBV6-2/TRBV6-3|TRBJ1-3|15
CASSYPTDSGNTIYF
TGTGCCAGCAGTTACCCGACAGACTCTGGAAACACCATATATTTT
>NA|TRBD1|TRBV2|TRBJ1-5|14
CASSEMQGDQPQHF
TGTGCCAGCAGTGAAATGCAGGGGGATCAGCCCCAGCATTTT